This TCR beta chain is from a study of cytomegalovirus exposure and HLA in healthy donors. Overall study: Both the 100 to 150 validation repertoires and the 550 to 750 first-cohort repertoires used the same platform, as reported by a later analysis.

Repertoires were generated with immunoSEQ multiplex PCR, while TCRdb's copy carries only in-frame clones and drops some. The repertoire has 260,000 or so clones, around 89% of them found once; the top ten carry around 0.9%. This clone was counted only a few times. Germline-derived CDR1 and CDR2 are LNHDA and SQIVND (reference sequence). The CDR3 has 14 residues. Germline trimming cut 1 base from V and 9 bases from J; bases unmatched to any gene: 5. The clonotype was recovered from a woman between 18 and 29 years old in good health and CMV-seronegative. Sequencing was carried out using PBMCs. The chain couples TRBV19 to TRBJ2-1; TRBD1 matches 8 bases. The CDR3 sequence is CASSIVGQGIEQFF. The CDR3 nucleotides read TGTGCCAGTAGTATAGTCGGACAGGGCATTGAGCAGTTCTTC. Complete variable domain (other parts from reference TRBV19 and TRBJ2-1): DGGITQSPKYLFRKEGQNVTLSCEQNLNHDAMYWYRQDPGQGLRLIYYSQIVNDFQKGDIAEGYSVSREKKESFPLTVTSAQKNPTAFYLCASSIVGQGIEQFFGPGTRLTVL.